This T cell receptor beta chain originates from a study of T cell changes during pregnancy in multiple sclerosis. The method was immunoSEQ multiplex PCR; TCRdb's version includes in-frame clones alone and lacks a portion of them. The sample gives about 110,000 clones, around 93% of which show up once; 0.78% is in the top ten. Sequencing was performed on peripheral blood, taken in the third trimester of pregnancy. The receptor was derived from a female donor in good health, enrolled as a control in a pregnancy study.

The CDR3 loop reads CAWSTGSTDTQYF. CDR3 coding DNA: TGTGCCTGGAGTACGGGGAGCACAGATACGCAGTATTTT. The V call is TRBV30, the J call TRBJ2-3, with a tentative D call TRBD2 (5 bases). The CDR3 extends over 13 amino acids. CDR1 is GTSNPN, CDR2 SVGIG, per germline (reference sequence). V was clipped by 2 bases and J by 0 bases, with 6 bases between them.